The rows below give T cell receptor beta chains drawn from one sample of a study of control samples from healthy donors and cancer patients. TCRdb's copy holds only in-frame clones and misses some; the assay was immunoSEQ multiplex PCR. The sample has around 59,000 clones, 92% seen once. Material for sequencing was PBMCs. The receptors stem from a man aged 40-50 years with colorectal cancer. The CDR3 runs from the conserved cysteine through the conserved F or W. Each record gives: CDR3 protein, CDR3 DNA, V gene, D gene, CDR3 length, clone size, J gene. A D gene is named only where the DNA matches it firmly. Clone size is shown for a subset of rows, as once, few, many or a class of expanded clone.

CASSDWREHTEAFF,TGTGCCAGCAGTGATTGGAGGGAACACACTGAAGCTTTCTTT,TRBV25-1,-,14,-,TRBJ1-1
CASSDETGGPEKLFF,TGTGCCAGCAGCGACGAGACAGGGGGCCCTGAAAAACTGTTTTTT,TRBV9,TRBD1,15,-,TRBJ1-4
CASSQGQGVEAFF,TGCGCCAGCAGCCAAGGGCAGGGGGTTGAAGCTTTCTTT,TRBV4-1,TRBD1,13,-,TRBJ1-1
CASSYTGGYNEQFF,TGTGCCAGCAGTTATACGGGGGGTTACAATGAGCAGTTCTTC,TRBV6-2/TRBV6-3,TRBD2,14,-,TRBJ2-1
CASSPFSSGGEGNEQFF,TGTGCCAGCTCACCATTTTCTAGCGGGGGTGAAGGTAATGAGCAGTTCTTC,TRBV18,TRBD2,17,-,TRBJ2-1
CASSLPGGAHVWGYTF,TGTGCCAGCAGCCTCCCGGGCGGAGCACATGTATGGGGCTACACCTTC,TRBV7-3,-,16,-,TRBJ1-2
CASSLVGGDQPQHF,TGCGCCAGCAGCTTGGTAGGGGGGGATCAGCCCCAGCATTTT,TRBV5-1,-,14,-,TRBJ1-5
CASSTNRAPGGEQYF,TGTGCCAGCAGTACTAACAGGGCCCCGGGGGGCGAGCAGTACTTC,TRBV5-4,-,15,-,TRBJ2-7
CASIPRVPSYEQYF,TGTGCCAGCATCCCGAGGGTACCTTCCTACGAGCAGTACTTC,TRBV5-5,-,14,-,TRBJ2-7
CASSHVRGQFNVLTF,TGTGCCAGCAGCCACGTAAGGGGACAGTTCAACGTCCTGACTTTC,TRBV14,TRBD1,15,-,TRBJ2-6
CASSPGAWGKKPGELFF,TGTGCCAGCAGTCCGGGGGCCTGGGGGAAGAAACCCGGGGAGCTGTTTTTT,TRBV7-9,-,17,once,TRBJ2-2
CASSPQSTSANYGYTF,TGTGCCAGCTCACCCCAGTCTACAAGCGCTAACTATGGCTACACCTTC,TRBV18,-,16,-,TRBJ1-2
CASSPGTGPHGYTF,TGTGCCAGCAGCCCCGGGACAGGGCCTCATGGCTACACCTTC,TRBV7-3,TRBD1,14,-,TRBJ1-2
CASSLVQGTSTDTQYF,TGCGCCAGCAGCTTGGTGCAGGGCACTAGCACAGATACGCAGTATTTT,TRBV5-1,-,16,-,TRBJ2-3
CASSDPGGADTQYF,TGTGCCAGCAGCGATCCAGGGGGTGCAGATACGCAGTATTTT,TRBV2,TRBD1,14,-,TRBJ2-3
CASSVGGGSTDTQYF,TGTGCCAGCAGCGTCGGCGGGGGGTCCACAGATACGCAGTATTTT,TRBV9,TRBD2,15,-,TRBJ2-3
CASSLSTSGGTYEQYF,TGTGCCAGCAGCTTGTCGACTAGCGGGGGCACCTACGAGCAGTACTTC,TRBV11-3,TRBD2,16,once,TRBJ2-7
CASSVSGTGAEKLFF,TGTGCCAGTAGTGTGTCCGGGACAGGGGCTGAAAAACTGTTTTTT,TRBV19,TRBD1,15,-,TRBJ1-4
CSVVWENTGELFF,TGCAGCGTTGTGTGGGAGAACACCGGGGAGCTGTTTTTT,TRBV29-1,-,13,-,TRBJ2-2
CASSQGVDRGPQETQYF,TGTGCCAGCAGCCAAGGGGTAGACAGGGGGCCCCAAGAGACCCAGTACTTC,TRBV5-4,TRBD1,17,few,TRBJ2-5
CASSYTGTVTDTQYF,TGTGCCAGCAGTTATACCGGGACGGTCACAGATACGCAGTATTTT,TRBV7-3,-,15,once,TRBJ2-3
CASSRDSQAFF,TGCGCCAGCAGCCGGGACAGCCAAGCTTTCTTT,TRBV4-1,TRBD1,11,-,TRBJ1-1
CSVVGGNTIYF,TGCAGCGTTGTTGGTGGAAACACCATATATTTT,TRBV29-1,-,11,-,TRBJ1-3
CASSRPQEGNYGYTF,TGTGCCAGCAGCCGACCTCAGGAAGGGAACTATGGCTACACCTTC,TRBV9,-,15,-,TRBJ1-2
CAWSPSRLANYGYTF,TGTGCCTGGAGTCCTTCTCGACTAGCTAACTATGGCTACACCTTC,TRBV30,-,15,-,TRBJ1-2
CASSFVLSSYEQYF,TGTGCCAGCAGCTTTGTTCTAAGCTCCTACGAGCAGTACTTC,TRBV11-3,-,14,-,TRBJ2-7
CASSVGGGGASYEQYF,TGTGCCAGCAGCGTAGGGGGCGGGGGGGCTTCCTACGAGCAGTACTTC,TRBV9,TRBD2,16,once,TRBJ2-7
CASSPAGVQNQPQHF,TGTGCCAGCAGTCCAGCAGGTGTTCAGAATCAGCCCCAGCATTTT,TRBV6-6,-,15,-,TRBJ1-5